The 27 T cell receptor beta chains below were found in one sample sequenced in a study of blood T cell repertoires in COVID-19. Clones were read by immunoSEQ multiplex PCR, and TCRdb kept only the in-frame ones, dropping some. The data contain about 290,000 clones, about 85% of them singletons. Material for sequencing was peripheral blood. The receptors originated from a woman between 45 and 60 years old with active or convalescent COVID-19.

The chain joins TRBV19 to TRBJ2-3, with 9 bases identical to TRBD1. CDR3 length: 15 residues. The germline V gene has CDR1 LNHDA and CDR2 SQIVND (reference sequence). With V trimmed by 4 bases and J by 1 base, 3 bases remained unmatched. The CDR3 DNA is TGTGCCAGTAGTAAGACAGGGGGAGGCACAGATACGCAGTATTTT. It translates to CASSKTGGGTDTQYF.

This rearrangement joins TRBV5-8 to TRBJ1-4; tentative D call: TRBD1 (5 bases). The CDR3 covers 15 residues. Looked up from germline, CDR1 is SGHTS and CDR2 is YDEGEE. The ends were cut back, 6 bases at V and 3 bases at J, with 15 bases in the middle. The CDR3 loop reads CASKQGFRANEKLFF. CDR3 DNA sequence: TGTGCCAGCAAGCAGGGTTTTAGGGCTAATGAAAAACTGTTTTTT.

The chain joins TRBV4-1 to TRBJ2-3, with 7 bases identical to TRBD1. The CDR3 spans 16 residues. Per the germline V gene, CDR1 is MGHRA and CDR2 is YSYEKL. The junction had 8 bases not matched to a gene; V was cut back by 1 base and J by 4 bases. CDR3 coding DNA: TGCGCCAGCAGCCAAGTAAGGGCCAGGGGGTCAGATACGCAGTATTTT. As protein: CASSQVRARGSDTQYF.

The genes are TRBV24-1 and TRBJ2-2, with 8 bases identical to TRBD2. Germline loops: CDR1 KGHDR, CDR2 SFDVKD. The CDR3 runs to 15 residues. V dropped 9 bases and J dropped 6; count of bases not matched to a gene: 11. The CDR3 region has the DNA TGTGCCACCGCCCCTTCCGGGACTAGTTCCGGGGAGCTGTTTTTT. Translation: CATAPSGTSSGELFF.

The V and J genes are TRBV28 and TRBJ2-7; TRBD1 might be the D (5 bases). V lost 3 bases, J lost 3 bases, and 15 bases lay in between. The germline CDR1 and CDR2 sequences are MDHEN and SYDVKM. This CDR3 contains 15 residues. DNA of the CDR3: TGTGCCAGCAGTTTGAGACAGACCTACAGCTACGAGCAGTACTTC. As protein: CASSLRQTYSYEQYF.

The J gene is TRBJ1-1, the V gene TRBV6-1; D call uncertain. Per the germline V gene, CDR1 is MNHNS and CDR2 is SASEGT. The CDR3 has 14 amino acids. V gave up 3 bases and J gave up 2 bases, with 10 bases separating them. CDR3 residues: CASSDRIGNTEAFF. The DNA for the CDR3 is TGTGCCAGCAGTGACAGGATTGGCAACACTGAAGCTTTCTTT.

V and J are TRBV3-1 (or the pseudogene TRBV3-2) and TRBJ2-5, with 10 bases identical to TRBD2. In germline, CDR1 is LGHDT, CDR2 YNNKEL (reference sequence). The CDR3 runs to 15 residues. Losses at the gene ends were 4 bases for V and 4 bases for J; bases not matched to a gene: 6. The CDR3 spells CASSPLAGGGETQYF. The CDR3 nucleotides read TGTGCCAGCAGCCCGTTAGCGGGAGGAGGAGAGACCCAGTACTTC.

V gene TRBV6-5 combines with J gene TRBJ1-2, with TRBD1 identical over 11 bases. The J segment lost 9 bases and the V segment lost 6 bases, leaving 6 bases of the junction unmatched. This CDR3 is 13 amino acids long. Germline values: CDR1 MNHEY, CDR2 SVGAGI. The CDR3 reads CASRGQGAVSYTF. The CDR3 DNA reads TGTGCCAGCAGAGGACAGGGGGCAGTAAGCTACACCTTC.

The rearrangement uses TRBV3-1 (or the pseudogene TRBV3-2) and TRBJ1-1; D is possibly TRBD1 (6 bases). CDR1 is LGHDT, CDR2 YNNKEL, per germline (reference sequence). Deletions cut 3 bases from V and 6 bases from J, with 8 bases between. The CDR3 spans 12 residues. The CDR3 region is CASSHAGAEAFF. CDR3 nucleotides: TGTGCCAGCAGCCATGCAGGGGCTGAAGCTTTCTTT.

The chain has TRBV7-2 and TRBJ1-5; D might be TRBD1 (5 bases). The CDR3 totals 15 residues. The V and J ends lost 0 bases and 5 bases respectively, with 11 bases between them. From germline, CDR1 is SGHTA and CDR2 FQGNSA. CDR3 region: CASSLAWGGDQPQHF. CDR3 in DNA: TGTGCCAGCAGCTTAGCGTGGGGGGGGGATCAGCCCCAGCATTTT.

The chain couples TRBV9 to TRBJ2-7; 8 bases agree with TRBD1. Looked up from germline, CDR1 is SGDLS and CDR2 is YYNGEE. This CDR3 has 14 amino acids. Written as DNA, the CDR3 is TGTGCTCGGGAGCGCCGACAGGGGTTCTACGAGCAGTACTTC. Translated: CARERRQGFYEQYF.

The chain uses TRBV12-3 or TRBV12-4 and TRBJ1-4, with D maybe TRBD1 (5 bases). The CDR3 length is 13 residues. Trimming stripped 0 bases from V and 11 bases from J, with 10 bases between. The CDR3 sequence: CASSLAGARKLFF. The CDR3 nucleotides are TGTGCCAGCAGTTTAGCAGGGGCAAGGAAACTGTTTTTT.

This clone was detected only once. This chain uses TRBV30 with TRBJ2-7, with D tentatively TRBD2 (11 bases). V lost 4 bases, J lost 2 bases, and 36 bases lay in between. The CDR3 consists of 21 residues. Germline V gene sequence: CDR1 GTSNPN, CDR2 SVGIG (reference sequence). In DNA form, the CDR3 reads TGTGCCTGGACCGTAGACAGGGGGCTGGGACTAGCGGACGTCGGAACCTACGAGCAGTACTTC. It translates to CAWTVDRGLGLADVGTYEQYF.

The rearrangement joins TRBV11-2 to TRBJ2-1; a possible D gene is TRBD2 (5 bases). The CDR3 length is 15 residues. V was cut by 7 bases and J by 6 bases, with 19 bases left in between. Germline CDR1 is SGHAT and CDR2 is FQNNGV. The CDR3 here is CASTPGVAPSNEQFF. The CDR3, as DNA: TGTGCCAGCACCCCCGGGGTAGCGCCGTCCAATGAGCAGTTCTTC.

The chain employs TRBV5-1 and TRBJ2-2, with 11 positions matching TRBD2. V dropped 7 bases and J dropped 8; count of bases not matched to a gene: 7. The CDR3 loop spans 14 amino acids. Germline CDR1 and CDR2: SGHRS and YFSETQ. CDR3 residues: CASRLAGRSGELFF. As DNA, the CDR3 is TGCGCCAGCCGACTAGCGGGGCGGTCGGGGGAGCTGTTTTTT.

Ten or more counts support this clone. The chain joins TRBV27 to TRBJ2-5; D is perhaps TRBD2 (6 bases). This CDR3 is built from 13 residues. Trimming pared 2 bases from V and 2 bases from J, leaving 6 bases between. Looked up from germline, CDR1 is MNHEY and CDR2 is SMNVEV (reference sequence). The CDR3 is CASSLREQETQYF. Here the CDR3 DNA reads TGTGCCAGCAGTTTACGGGAGCAAGAGACCCAGTACTTC.

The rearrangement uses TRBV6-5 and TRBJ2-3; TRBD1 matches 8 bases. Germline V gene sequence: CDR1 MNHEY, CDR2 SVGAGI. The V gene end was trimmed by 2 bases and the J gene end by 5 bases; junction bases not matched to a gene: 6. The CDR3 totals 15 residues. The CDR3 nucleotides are TGTGCCAGCAGTTACCTCCAGGGGGCTAAAGATACGCAGTATTTT. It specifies CASSYLQGAKDTQYF.

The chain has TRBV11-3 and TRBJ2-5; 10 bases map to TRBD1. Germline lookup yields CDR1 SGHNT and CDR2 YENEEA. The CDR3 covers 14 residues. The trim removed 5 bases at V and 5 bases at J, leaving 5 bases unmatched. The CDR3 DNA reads TGTGCCAGCAGCAAGACAGGGGGCGAGGAGACCCAGTACTTC. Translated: CASSKTGGEETQYF.

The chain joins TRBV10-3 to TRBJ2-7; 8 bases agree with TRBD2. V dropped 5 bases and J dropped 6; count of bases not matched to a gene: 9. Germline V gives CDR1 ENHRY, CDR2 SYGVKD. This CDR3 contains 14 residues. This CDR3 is CAISPGGGPGEQYF. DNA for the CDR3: TGTGCCATCAGTCCCGGGGGGGGGCCGGGCGAGCAGTACTTC.

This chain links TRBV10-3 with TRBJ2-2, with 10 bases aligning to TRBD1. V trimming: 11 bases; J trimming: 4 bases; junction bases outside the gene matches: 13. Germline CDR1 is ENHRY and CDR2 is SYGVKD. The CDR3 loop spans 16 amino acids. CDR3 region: CAVYRDRGLGTGELFF. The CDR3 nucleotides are TGTGCCGTTTACCGGGACAGGGGACTTGGCACCGGGGAGCTGTTTTTT.

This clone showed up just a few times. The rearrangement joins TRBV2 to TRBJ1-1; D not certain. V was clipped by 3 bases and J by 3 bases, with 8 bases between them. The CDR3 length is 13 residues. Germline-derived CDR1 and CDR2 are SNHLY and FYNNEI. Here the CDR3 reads CASSDNTYTEAFF. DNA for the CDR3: TGTGCCAGCAGTGATAACACCTACACTGAAGCTTTCTTT.

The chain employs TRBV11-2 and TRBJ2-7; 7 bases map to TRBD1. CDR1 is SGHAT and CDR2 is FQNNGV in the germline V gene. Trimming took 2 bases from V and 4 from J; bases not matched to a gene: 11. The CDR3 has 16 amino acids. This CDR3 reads CASSLRSRGSKYEQYF. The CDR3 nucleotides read TGTGCCAGCAGCTTACGTTCCAGGGGGTCGAAATACGAGCAGTACTTC. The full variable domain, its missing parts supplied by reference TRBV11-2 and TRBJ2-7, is EAGVAQSPRYKIIEKRQSVAFWCNPISGHATLYWYQQILGQGPKLLIQFQNNGVVDDSQLPKDRFSAERLKGVDSTLKIQPAKLEDSAVYLCASSLRSRGSKYEQYFGPGTRLTVT.

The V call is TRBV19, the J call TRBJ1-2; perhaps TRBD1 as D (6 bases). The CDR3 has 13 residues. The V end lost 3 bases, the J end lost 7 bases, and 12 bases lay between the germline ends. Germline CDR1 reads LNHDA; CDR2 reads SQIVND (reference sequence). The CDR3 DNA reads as TGTGCCAGTAGTATGCAGGGGACCGGTGGCTACACCTTC. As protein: CASSMQGTGGYTF.

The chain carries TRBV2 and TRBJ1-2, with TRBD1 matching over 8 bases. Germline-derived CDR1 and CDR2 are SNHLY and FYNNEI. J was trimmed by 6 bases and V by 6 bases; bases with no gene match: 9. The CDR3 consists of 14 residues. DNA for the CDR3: TGTGCCAGCAGGGCTGACAGGGGATGGGATGGCTACACCTTC. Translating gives CASRADRGWDGYTF.

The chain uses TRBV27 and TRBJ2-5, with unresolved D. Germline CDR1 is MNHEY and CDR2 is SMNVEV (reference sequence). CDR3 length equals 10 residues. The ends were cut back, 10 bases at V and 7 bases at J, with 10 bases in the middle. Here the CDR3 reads CATPPRTQYF. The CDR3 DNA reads TGTGCCACCCCCCCGCGGACCCAGTACTTC.

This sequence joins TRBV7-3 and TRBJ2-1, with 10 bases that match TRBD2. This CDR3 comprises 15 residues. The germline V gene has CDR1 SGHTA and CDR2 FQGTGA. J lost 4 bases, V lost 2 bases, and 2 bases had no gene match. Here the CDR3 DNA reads TGTGCCAGCAGCTTATCTAGCGGGAGTTACAATGAGCAGTTCTTC. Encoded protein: CASSLSSGSYNEQFF.

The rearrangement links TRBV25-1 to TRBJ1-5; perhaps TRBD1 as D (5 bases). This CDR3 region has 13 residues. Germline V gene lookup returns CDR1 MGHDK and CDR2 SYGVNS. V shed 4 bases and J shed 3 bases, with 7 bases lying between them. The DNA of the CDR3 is TGTGCCAGCAGTGTGACAGACAATCAGCCCCAGCATTTT. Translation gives CASSVTDNQPQHF.